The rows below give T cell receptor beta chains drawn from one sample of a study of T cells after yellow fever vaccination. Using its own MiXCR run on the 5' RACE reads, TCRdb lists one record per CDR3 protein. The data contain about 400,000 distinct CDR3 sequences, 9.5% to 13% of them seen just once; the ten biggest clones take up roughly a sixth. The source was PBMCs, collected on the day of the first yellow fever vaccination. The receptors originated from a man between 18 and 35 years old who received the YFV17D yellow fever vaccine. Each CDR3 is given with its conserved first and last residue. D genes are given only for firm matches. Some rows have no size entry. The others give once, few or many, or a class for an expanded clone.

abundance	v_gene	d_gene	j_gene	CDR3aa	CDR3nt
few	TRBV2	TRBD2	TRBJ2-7	CASSLTSGGSEQYF	TGTGCCAGCAGTCTGACTAGCGGGGGTAGTGAGCAGTACTTC
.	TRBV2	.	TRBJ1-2	CASSEGARYYGYTF	TGTGCCAGCAGTGAAGGAGCCAGGTACTATGGCTACACCTTC
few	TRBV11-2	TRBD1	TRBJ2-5	CASSLRQGAVPSYF	TGTGCCAGCAGCTTACGACAGGGGGCTGTCCCCTCGTACTTC
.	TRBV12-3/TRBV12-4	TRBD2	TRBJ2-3	CASNLAGGTHHTQYF	TGTGCCAGCAACTTAGCGGGGGGAACCCATCATACGCAGTATTTT
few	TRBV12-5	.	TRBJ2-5	CASGPYGRGQETQYF	TGTGCTAGTGGACCTTACGGCAGGGGCCAAGAGACCCAGTACTTC
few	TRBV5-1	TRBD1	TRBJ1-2	CASSLGFGTAYGYTF	TGCGCCAGCAGCTTGGGTTTTGGGACAGCTTATGGCTACACCTTC
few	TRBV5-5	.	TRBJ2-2	CASSLNGQGLMNTGELFF	TGTGCCAGCAGCTTGAATGGGCAGGGTCTCATGAACACCGGGGAGCTGTTTTTT
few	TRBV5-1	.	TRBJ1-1	CASSSTGERGSEAFF	TGCGCCAGCAGCTCCACCGGGGAGAGGGGAAGTGAAGCTTTCTTT
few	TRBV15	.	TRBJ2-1	CATSRKAGYKGNEQFF	TGTGCCACCAGCAGAAAGGCGGGTTACAAGGGCAATGAGCAGTTCTTC
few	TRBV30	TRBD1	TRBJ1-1	CALDRTGGDTEAFF	TGTGCCTTAGACCGGACAGGCGGGGACACTGAAGCTTTCTTT
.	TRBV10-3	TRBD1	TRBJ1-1	CAISGFQGEEAFF	TGTGCCATCAGCGGATTTCAGGGGGAGGAAGCTTTCTTT
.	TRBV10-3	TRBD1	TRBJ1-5	CAISGGQGGQPQHF	TGTGCCATCAGTGGGGGACAGGGAGGCCAGCCCCAGCATTTT
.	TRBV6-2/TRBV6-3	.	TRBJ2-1	CASSYSGGLVEQFF	TGTGCCAGCAGTTACTCGGGGGGGCTAGTGGAGCAGTTCTTC
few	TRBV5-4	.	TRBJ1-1	CASSSNPIGSTEAFF	TGTGCCAGCAGCTCAAATCCTATCGGAAGTACTGAAGCTTTCTTT
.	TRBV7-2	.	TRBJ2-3	CASSIQRASTDTQYF	TGTGCCAGCAGCATCCAGCGGGCTAGCACAGATACGCAGTATTTT
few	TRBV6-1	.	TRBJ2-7	CACKAWGSYEQYF	TGTGCCTGCAAAGCGTGGGGTTCCTACGAGCAGTACTTC
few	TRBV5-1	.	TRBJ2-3	CASSLGRAGADTQYF	TGCGCCAGCAGCTTGGGACGGGCGGGGGCGGATACGCAGTATTTT
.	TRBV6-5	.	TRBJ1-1	CASSYVRVREAFF	TGTGCCAGCAGTTACGTCCGGGTAAGGGAAGCTTTCTTT
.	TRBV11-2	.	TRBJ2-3	CASSQNSYRDTVSDTQYF	TGTGCCAGCAGCCAGAATAGCTACCGGGACACAGTATCAGATACGCAGTATTTT
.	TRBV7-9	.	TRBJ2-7	CASSRAGFYEQYF	TGTGCCAGCAGCCGGGCAGGTTTCTACGAGCAGTACTTC
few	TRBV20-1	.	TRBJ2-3	CSARDPLLGDTQYF	TGCAGTGCTAGAGATCCATTACTTGGTGATACGCAGTATTTT
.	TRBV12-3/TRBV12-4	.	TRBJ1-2	CASSPPRVRIDYGYTF	TGTGCCAGCAGTCCCCCCAGGGTGAGGATCGACTATGGCTACACCTTC
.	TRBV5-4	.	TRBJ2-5	CASSPTLGLPPETQYF	TGTGCCAGCAGCCCAACCCTTGGGCTCCCACCGGAGACCCAGTACTTC
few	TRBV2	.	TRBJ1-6	CASSEPGNSPLHF	TGTGCCAGCAGTGAACCAGGCAATTCACCCCTCCACTTT
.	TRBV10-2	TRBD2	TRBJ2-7	CASGVWYSGFSYEQYF	TGCGCCAGCGGGGTATGGTATAGCGGGTTCTCCTACGAGCAGTACTTC
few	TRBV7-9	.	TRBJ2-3	CASSSEDTDTQYF	TGTGCCAGCAGCTCCGAGGACACAGATACGCAGTATTTT
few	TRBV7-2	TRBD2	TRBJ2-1	CASSLVVAGGDEQFF	TGTGCCAGCAGCTTGGTGGTAGCGGGGGGGGATGAGCAGTTCTTC
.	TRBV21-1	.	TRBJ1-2	CASSNLTGFYGYTF	TGTGCCAGCAGCAACTTAACAGGGTTCTATGGCTACACCTTC
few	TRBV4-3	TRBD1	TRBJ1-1	CASSQDLTGTGSGTQAFF	TGCGCCAGCAGCCAAGATCTCACCGGGACAGGGTCCGGGACGCAAGCTTTCTTT
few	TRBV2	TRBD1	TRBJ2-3	CATRPSYRGATDTQYF	TGTGCCACACGGCCCTCGTACAGGGGAGCAACCGATACGCAGTATTTT
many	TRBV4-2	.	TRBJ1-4	CASSQSLARNEKLFF	TGTGCCAGCAGCCAAAGTCTCGCCAGAAATGAAAAACTGTTTTTT
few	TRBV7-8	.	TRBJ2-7	CASSLAIHEQYF	TGTGCCAGCAGCTTAGCTATCCACGAGCAGTACTTC
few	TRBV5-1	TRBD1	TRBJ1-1	CASSQTGGHTEAFF	TGCGCCAGCAGCCAGACAGGGGGGCACACTGAAGCTTTCTTT
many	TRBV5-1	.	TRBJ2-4	CASSLRADSLANIQYF	TGCGCCAGCAGCTTGAGGGCCGACAGTCTAGCAAACATTCAGTACTTC
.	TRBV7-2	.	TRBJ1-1	CASSFEPRTEAFF	TGTGCCAGCAGCTTTGAACCGAGGACTGAAGCTTTCTTT
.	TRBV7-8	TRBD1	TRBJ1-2	CASSSAGTGHYGYTF	TGTGCCAGCAGCTCCGCCGGGACAGGTCATTATGGCTACACCTTC
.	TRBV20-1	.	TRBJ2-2	CSAHIPKSSTGELFF	TGCAGTGCACATATACCCAAGAGCAGCACCGGGGAGCTGTTTTTT
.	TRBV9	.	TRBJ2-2	CASLPGHLNTGELFF	TGTGCCAGCCTCCCGGGTCACCTAAACACCGGGGAGCTGTTTTTT
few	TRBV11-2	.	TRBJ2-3	CASSPGTFSSTDTQYF	TGTGCCAGCAGCCCCGGGACTTTTTCTAGCACAGATACGCAGTATTTT
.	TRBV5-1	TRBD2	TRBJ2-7	CASSLAAGRDYEQYF	TGCGCCAGCAGCTTGGCTGCAGGGAGGGACTACGAGCAGTACTTC
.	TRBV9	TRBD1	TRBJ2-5	CASSVGIRDSQETQYF	TGTGCCAGCAGCGTAGGAATCCGGGACAGCCAAGAGACCCAGTACTTC
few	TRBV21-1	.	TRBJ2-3	CASHSSRVGLVTDTQYF	TGTGCCAGCCATAGTTCCCGAGTGGGGTTAGTTACAGATACGCAGTATTTT
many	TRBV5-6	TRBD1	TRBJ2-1	CASSGTGFASGFYNEQFF	TGTGCCAGCAGCGGGACAGGGTTTGCATCTGGTTTCTACAATGAGCAGTTCTTC
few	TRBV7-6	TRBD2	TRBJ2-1	CASSLGVSGVNNEQFF	TGTGCCAGCAGCTTAGGGGTCAGCGGGGTAAACAATGAGCAGTTCTTC
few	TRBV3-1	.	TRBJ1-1	CASSQFGTEAFF	TGTGCCAGCAGCCAATTTGGCACTGAAGCTTTCTTT
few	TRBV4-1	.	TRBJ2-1	CASSHGSYNEQFF	TGCGCCAGCAGCCATGGCTCCTACAATGAGCAGTTCTTC
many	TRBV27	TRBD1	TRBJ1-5	CASSSGTGHQPQHF	TGTGCCAGCAGTTCCGGGACAGGTCATCAGCCCCAGCATTTT
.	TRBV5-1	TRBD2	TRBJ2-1	CASSYPTSGGGYNEQFF	TGCGCCAGCAGCTACCCGACTAGCGGGGGGGGATACAATGAGCAGTTCTTC
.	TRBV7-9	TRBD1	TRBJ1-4	CASSWAGQGSEKLFF	TGTGCCAGCAGCTGGGCCGGACAGGGGAGTGAAAAACTGTTTTTT
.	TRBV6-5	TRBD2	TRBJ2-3	CASSPSWAGGNADTQYF	TGTGCCAGCAGTCCCAGTTGGGCGGGGGGGAATGCAGATACGCAGTATTTT